This T cell receptor (beta chain) was documented in a study of naive and memory T cell subsets. Findings and limits, study-wide: Naive and memory repertoire findings lacked a ground truth for validation. Possibly reflecting memory cells re-expressing CD45RA, a few larger clonotypes occurred in naive repertoires, especially CD8. Over 90% of naive TCR sequences appeared only once, unlike memory subsets.

The CDR3 covers 18 residues. The V gene end was trimmed by 1 base and the J gene end by 4 bases; junction bases not matched to a gene: 10. CDR1 is LGHNA and CDR2 is YNFKEQ in the germline V gene. There are a few counts of this clonotype. Its antigen is unknown. Two oligonucleotides, mixed equimolar, formed the beta constant-region primer covering TRBC1 and TRBC2. Nested alpha and beta constant-region primers with the SP2 primer drove four PCR rounds on ligated cDNA. From the UMI-ligation and nested PCR reads, TCRdb called clonotypes with MiXCR, one entry per CDR3 protein. The repertoire consists of about 150,000 distinct CDR3 sequences, with approximately 22% occurring once and the leading ten covering around 0.097%.

The sequence was obtained from a human donor in good health. Material: naive CD4+ T cells from blood. V usage is TRBV4-2 and J usage is TRBJ2-1, with 10 nucleotides matching TRBD2. The CDR3 sequence is CASSQAGLRTSGYNEQFF. The DNA for the CDR3 is TGTGCCAGCAGCCAAGCGGGGTTGAGGACTAGCGGATACAATGAGCAGTTCTTC.